Below, 15 T cell receptor beta chains from the same sample are listed, as sequenced in a study of OX40 agonist ivuxolimab in advanced cancers. Assay: immunoSEQ multiplex PCR; the TCRdb copy retains only in-frame clones and omits some. This table has around 46,000 clones, roughly 90% appearing once. This sample comprised CD4+ or CD8+ T cells sorted from blood, obtained in a trial of the OX40 agonist ivuxolimab. These receptors were taken from an adult with an advanced solid tumor such as melanoma, head and neck, liver or kidney cancer.

The chain links TRBV28 to TRBJ1-5; no reliable D call. Germline V CDR1 and CDR2: MDHEN, SYDVKM. V lost 2 bases to trimming and J lost 5 bases, with 16 bases between them. The CDR3 covers 16 residues. The CDR3 nucleotides are TGTGCCAGCAGTTTAGCCTCACCTTCGCGTGATCAGCCCCAGCATTTT. Protein sequence: CASSLASPSRDQPQHF.

The chain carries TRBV28 and TRBJ1-5; the match to TRBD1 covers 8 bases. The germline CDR1 and CDR2 sequences are MDHEN and SYDVKM. Trimming cost V 2 bases and J 7 bases; bases outside gene matches: 7. The CDR3 runs 15 residues. The CDR3 sequence: CASSLRRTGSQPQHF. CDR3 DNA: TGTGCCAGCAGTTTACGAAGGACAGGGTCACAGCCCCAGCATTTT.

In its sample, this clone was seen once. The chain carries TRBV19 and TRBJ2-3, with unresolved D. In germline, CDR1 is LNHDA, CDR2 SQIVND (reference sequence). V was shortened by 7 bases and J by 0 bases, with 11 bases between the two germline ends. There are 14 residues in the CDR3. The CDR3 here is CASKVVGSTDTQYF. CDR3 bases: TGTGCCAGTAAAGTTGTGGGGAGCACAGATACGCAGTATTTT.

J is TRBJ2-7 and V is TRBV5-6; D uncertain. Trimming cost V 0 bases and J 2 bases, with 9 bases left between them. The CDR3 has 14 amino acids. Germline CDR1 reads SGHDT; CDR2 reads YYEEEE. CDR3 region: CASSLGVGPYEQYF. Written as DNA, the CDR3 is TGTGCCAGCAGCTTGGGGGTAGGGCCCTACGAGCAGTACTTC.

The rearrangement uses TRBV10-3 and TRBJ2-3, with 14 bases matching TRBD2. Germline V lookup: CDR1 ENHRY, CDR2 SYGVKD. This CDR3 has 20 residues. Trimming cost V 0 bases and J 4 bases; bases outside gene matches: 12. CDR3 protein: CAISESTGTSGRRGADTQYF. CDR3 bases: TGTGCCATCAGTGAGTCGACCGGGACTAGCGGGAGAAGGGGCGCAGATACGCAGTATTTT.

The chain joins TRBV2 to TRBJ1-2, with D uncertain. Germline V gene sequence: CDR1 SNHLY, CDR2 FYNNEI. This CDR3 is 13 amino acids long. V was pared by 0 bases and J by 0 bases, with 2 bases between. The CDR3: CASSEASNYGYTF. In nucleotides, the CDR3 is TGTGCCAGCAGTGAAGCTTCTAACTATGGCTACACCTTC.

This clone was picked up one time. V and J are TRBV19 and TRBJ2-5, with D possibly being TRBD1 or TRBD2 (5 bases each). The CDR3 extends over 14 amino acids. Trimming shortened V by 3 bases and J by 5 bases, and 13 bases separated the two germline ends. In germline, CDR1 is LNHDA, CDR2 SQIVND (reference sequence). This CDR3 is CASSIPGPGETQYF. CDR3 sequence (DNA): TGTGCCAGTAGTATCCCGGGGCCGGGTGAGACCCAGTACTTC.

J is TRBJ2-2 and V is TRBV9; 8 bases agree with TRBD1. The V and J ends lost 0 bases and 5 bases, in that order; junction bases with no gene match: 6. The CDR3 has 16 amino acids. Germline V gives CDR1 SGDLS, CDR2 YYNGEE. DNA of the CDR3: TGTGCCAGCAGCGTAGGGCACAGGGGGGTTACCGGGGAGCTGTTTTTT. This translates into CASSVGHRGVTGELFF.

The chain combines TRBV5-1 with TRBJ2-2; no clear D. Trimming left V 0 bases short and J 0 bases short, with 9 bases between. The germline V gene encodes CDR1 SGHRS and CDR2 YFSETQ. CDR3 length: 16 amino acids. Written as DNA, the CDR3 is TGCGCCAGCAGCTTGGGATGGAATACGAACACCGGGGAGCTGTTTTTT. Translated, it gives CASSLGWNTNTGELFF.

This chain connects TRBV27 to TRBJ2-7; D is unresolved. The CDR3 length is 13 residues. Deletions cut 2 bases from V and 1 base from J, with 6 bases between. Germline CDR1 is MNHEY and CDR2 is SMNVEV (reference sequence). The CDR3 sequence is CASSLQWSYEQYF. CDR3 nucleotides: TGTGCCAGCAGTTTACAGTGGTCCTACGAGCAGTACTTC.

The rearrangement joins TRBV9 to TRBJ2-7; 11 nucleotides match TRBD2. V shed 0 bases, J shed 5 bases, and the junction held 13 bases outside the gene matches. CDR1 is SGDLS and CDR2 is YYNGEE in the germline V gene. This CDR3 has 18 amino acids. CDR3 residues: CASSVAGGGLAANHEQYF. The DNA for the CDR3 is TGTGCCAGCAGCGTAGCTGGAGGGGGACTAGCGGCCAACCACGAGCAGTACTTC. Complete variable domain (other parts from reference TRBV9 and TRBJ2-7): DSGVTQTPKHLITATGQRVTLRCSPRSGDLSVYWYQQSLDQGLQFLIQYYNGEERAKGNILERFSAQQFPDLHSELNLSSLELGDSALYFCASSVAGGGLAANHEQYFGPGTRLTVT.

The V gene is TRBV14, the J gene TRBJ2-5; perhaps TRBD2 as D (6 bases). Trimming removed 8 bases at V and 3 bases at J, with 16 bases between. This CDR3 contains 14 residues. CDR1 is SGHDN and CDR2 is FVKESK in the germline V gene. CDR3 residues: CASRSGGIEETQYF. As DNA, the CDR3 is TGTGCCAGCCGGAGTGGGGGGATAGAAGAGACCCAGTACTTC.

This chain connects TRBV7-9 to TRBJ2-2, with D perhaps TRBD1 or TRBD2 (5 bases each). This CDR3 is built from 17 residues. Germline loops: CDR1 SEHNR, CDR2 FQNEAQ (reference sequence). With 4 bases removed from V and 4 bases from J, the gap between germline ends came to 19 bases. The CDR3 coding sequence is TGTGCCAGCAGCTCGACTTCGGGGCCTAAACCCACCGGGGAGCTGTTTTTT. Its protein product is CASSSTSGPKPTGELFF.

The chain joins TRBV2 to TRBJ1-1; no definite D call. V dropped 6 bases and J dropped 3 bases, with 14 bases sitting between them. Germline V CDR1 and CDR2: SNHLY, FYNNEI. CDR3 length equals 14 residues. The CDR3 DNA reads TGTGCCAGCAGGGATACGACTGCGGACACTGAAGCTTTCTTT. Protein product: CASRDTTADTEAFF.

V usage is TRBV27 and J usage is TRBJ2-7; D may be TRBD1 or TRBD2 (6 bases each). Per germline, CDR1 MNHEY and CDR2 SMNVEV (reference sequence). V lost 2 bases and J 7 bases, leaving 12 bases between the germline ends. CDR3 length: 13 residues. CDR3 sequence (DNA): TGTGCCAGCAGTTTAAGGGGGGCGTGGGAGCAGTACTTC. Its protein is CASSLRGAWEQYF.